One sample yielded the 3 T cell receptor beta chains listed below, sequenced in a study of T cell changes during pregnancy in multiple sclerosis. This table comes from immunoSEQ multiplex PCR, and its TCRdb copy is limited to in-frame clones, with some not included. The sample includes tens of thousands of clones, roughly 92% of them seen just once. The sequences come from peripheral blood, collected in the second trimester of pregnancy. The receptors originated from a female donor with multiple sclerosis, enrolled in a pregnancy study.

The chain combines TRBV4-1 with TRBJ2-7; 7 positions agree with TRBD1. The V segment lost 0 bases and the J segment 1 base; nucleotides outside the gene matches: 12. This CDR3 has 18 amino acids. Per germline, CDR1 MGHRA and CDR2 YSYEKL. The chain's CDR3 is CASSQDHYRGGSSYEQYF. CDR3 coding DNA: TGCGCCAGCAGCCAAGATCATTACAGGGGTGGGAGTTCCTACGAGCAGTACTTC.

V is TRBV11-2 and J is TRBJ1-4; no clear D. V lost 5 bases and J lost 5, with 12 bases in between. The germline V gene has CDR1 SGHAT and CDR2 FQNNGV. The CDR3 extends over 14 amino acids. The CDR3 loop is CASSDGVLNEKLFF. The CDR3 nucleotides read TGTGCCAGCAGCGACGGGGTCCTCAATGAAAAACTGTTTTTT.

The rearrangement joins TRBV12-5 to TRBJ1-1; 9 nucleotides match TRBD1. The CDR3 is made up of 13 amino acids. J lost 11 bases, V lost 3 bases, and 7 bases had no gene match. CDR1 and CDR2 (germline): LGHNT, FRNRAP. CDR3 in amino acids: CASGFSQGAVAFF. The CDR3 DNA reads TGTGCTAGTGGTTTTTCACAGGGGGCTGTGGCTTTCTTT.